The present T cell receptor (beta chain) was sequenced within a study of shared clonotypes between healthy human individuals. The method was immunoSEQ multiplex PCR; TCRdb's version includes in-frame clones alone and lacks a portion of them. This table holds roughly 2.2 million clones, less than 95% found once. Trimming cost V 6 bases and J 7 bases; bases outside gene matches: 11. From germline, CDR1 is SNHLY and CDR2 FYNNEI. CDR3 length: 15 amino acids. This clone has only a few counts. Sequencing was performed on naive CD4+ T cells from PBMCs. Described subset: CD45RA+ positively selected. The TCR comes from a man in his late teens or twenties in good health. Some clones in this sample may be carry-over from other donors' samples. The chain uses TRBV2 and TRBJ1-5; 8 bases fit TRBD1. CDR3 amino acids: CASRSSRTGSQPQHF. CDR3 DNA sequence: TGTGCCAGCAGATCTTCTAGGACAGGGAGCCAGCCCCAGCATTTT.